Included here is one T cell receptor (beta chain) sequence, with context. This specimen comes from a study of blood T cell repertoires in COVID-19. Study context: Acute-phase and convalescent COVID-19 samples originated in the United States, Italy and Spain. In each case, the material was cDNA or gDNA derived from T cells, B-cell-depleted T cells, or PBMCs.

V lost 4 bases and J lost 4; bases outside the gene matches: 8. The germline gives CDR1 LNHDA, CDR2 SQIVND (reference sequence). This CDR3 contains 15 residues. Original analysis: Cell counts per sample came from amplifying reference gene primers. The method was immunoSEQ multiplex PCR; TCRdb's version includes in-frame clones alone and lacks a portion of them. V, J and clone size derive from that table, while D and trimming were established from the DNA sequence. Of about 120,000 clones in the sample, roughly nine tenths were seen once. The source of this sequence is a human donor with active COVID-19. The donor label of this sample is uncertain. This chain links TRBV19 with TRBJ1-1; TRBD1 matches at 8 bases. Sequences were obtained from peripheral blood. CDR3 DNA: TGTGCCAGTAGTAAAGAAGAGACAGGGGCCACTGAAGCTTTCTTT. Residues: CASSKEETGATEAFF. Complete variable domain (other parts from reference TRBV19 and TRBJ1-1): DGGITQSPKYLFRKEGQNVTLSCEQNLNHDAMYWYRQDPGQGLRLIYYSQIVNDFQKGDIAEGYSVSREKKESFPLTVTSAQKNPTAFYLCASSKEETGATEAFFGQGTRLTVV.